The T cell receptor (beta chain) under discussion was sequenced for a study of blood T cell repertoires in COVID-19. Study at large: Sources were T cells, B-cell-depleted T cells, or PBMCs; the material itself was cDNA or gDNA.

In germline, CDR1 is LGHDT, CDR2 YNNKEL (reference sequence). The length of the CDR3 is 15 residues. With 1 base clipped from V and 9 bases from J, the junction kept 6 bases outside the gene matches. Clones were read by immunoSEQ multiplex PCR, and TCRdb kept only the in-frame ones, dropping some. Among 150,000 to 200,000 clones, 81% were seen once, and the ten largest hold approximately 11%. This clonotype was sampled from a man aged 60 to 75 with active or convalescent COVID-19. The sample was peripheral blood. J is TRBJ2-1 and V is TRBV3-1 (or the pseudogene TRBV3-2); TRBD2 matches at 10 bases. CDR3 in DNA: TGTGCCAGCAGCCAAGTAATAGCGGGAGGAGGTGAGCAGTTCTTC. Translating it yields CASSQVIAGGGEQFF.